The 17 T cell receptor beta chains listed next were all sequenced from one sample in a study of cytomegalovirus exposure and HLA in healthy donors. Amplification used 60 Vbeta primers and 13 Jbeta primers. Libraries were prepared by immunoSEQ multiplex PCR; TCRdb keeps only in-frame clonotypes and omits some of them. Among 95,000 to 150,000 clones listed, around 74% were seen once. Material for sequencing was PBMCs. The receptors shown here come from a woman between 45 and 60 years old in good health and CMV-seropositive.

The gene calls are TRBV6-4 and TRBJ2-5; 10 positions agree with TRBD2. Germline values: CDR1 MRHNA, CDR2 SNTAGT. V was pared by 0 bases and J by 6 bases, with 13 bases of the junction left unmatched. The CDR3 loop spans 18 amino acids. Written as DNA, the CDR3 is TGTGCCAGCAGTGACTCGAGCGGGGGGGACCGACCCCTCCAGACCCAGTACTTC. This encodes CASSDSSGGDRPLQTQYF.

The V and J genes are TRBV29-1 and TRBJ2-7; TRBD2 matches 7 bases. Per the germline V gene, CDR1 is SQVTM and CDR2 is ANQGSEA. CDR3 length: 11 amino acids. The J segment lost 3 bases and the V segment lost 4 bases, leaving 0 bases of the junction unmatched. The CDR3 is CSVGEGYEQYF. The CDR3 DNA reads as TGCAGCGTTGGGGAGGGCTACGAGCAGTACTTC.

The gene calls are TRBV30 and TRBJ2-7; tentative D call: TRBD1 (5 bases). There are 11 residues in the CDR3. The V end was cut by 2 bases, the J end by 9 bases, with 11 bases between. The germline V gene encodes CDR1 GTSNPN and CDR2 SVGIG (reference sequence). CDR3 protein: CAWSWGPGQYF. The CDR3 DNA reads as TGTGCCTGGAGTTGGGGCCCTGGGCAGTACTTC. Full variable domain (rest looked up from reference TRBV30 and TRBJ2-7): SQTIHQWPATLVQPVGSPLSLECTVEGTSNPNLYWYRQAAGRGLQLLFYSVGIGQISSEVPQNLSASRPQDRQFILSSKKLLLSDSGFYLCAWSWGPGQYFGPGTRLTVT.

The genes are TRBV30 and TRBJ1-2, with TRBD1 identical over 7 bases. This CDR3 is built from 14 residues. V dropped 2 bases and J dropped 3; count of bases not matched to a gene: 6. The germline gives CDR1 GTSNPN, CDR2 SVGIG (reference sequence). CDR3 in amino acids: CAWSPGQEYYGYTF. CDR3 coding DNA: TGTGCCTGGAGTCCCGGACAGGAATACTATGGCTACACCTTC.

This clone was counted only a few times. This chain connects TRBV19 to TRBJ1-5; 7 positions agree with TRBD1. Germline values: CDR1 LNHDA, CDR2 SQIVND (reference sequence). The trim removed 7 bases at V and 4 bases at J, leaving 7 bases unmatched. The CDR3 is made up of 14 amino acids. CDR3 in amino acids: CASTTGVRNQPQHF. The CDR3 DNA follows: TGTGCCAGTACCACAGGGGTCAGGAATCAGCCCCAGCATTTT.

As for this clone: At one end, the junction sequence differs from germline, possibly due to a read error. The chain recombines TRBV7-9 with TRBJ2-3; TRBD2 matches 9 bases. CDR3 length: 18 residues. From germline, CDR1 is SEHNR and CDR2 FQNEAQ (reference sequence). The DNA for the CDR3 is TGTTCCAGCAGCTTAGACGTCGGTAGCGGGGGCACGTTTGATACGCAGTATTTT. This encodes CSSSLDVGSGGTFDTQYF.

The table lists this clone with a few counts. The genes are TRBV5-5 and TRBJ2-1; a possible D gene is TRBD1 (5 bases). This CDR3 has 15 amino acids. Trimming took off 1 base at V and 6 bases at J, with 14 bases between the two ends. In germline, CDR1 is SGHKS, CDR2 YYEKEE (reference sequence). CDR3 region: CASSLSPQGGNEQFF. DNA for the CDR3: TGTGCCAGCAGCTTGAGCCCTCAGGGTGGCAATGAGCAGTTCTTC.

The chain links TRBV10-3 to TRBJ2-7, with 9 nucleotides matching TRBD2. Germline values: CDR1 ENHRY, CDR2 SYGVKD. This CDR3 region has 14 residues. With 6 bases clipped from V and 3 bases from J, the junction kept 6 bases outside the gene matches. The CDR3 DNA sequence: TGTGCCATCAGGTTTAGCGGGGGAAACTACGAGCAGTACTTC. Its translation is CAIRFSGGNYEQYF.

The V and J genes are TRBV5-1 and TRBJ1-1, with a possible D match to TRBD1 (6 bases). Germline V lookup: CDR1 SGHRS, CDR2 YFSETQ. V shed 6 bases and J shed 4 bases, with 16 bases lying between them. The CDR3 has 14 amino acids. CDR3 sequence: CASTAGGAFTEAFF. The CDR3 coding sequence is TGCGCCAGCACCGCTGGGGGGGCCTTCACTGAAGCTTTCTTT.

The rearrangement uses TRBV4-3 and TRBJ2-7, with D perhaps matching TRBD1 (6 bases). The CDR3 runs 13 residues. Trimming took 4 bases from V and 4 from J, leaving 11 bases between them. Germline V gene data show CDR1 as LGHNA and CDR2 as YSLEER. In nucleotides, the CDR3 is TGCGCCAGCAGCCTAAAACAGGGTTACGAGCAGTACTTC. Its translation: CASSLKQGYEQYF.

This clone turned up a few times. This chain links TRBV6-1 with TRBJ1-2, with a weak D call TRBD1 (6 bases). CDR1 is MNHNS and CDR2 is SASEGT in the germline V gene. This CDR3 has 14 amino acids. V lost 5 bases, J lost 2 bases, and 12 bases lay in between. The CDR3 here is CASSRQQGNYGYTF. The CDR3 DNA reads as TGTGCCAGCAGTCGACAACAGGGAAACTATGGCTACACCTTC.

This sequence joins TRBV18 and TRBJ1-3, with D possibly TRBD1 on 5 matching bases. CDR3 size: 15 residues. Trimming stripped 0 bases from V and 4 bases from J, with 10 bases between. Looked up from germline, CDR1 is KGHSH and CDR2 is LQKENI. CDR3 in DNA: TGTGCCAGCTCACCACCAATGGGGCGCGGAAACACCATATATTTT. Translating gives CASSPPMGRGNTIYF.

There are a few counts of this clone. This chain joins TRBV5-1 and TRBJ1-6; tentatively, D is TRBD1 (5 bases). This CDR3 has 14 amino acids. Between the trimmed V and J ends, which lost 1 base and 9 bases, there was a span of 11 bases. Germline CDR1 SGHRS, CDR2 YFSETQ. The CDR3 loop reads CASSLRRVGSPLHF. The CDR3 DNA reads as TGCGCCAGCAGCTTGCGCAGGGTGGGTTCACCCCTCCACTTT.

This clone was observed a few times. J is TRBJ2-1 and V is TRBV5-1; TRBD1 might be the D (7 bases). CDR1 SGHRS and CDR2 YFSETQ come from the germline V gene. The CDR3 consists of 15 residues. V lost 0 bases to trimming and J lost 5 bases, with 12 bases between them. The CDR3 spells CASSLVPGGNNEQFF. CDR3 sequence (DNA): TGCGCCAGCAGCTTGGTACCAGGGGGGAACAATGAGCAGTTCTTC.

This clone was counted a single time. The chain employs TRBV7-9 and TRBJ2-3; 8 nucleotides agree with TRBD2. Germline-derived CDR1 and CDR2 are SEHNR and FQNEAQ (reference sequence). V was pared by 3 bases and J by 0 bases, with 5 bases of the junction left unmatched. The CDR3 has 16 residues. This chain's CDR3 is CASSFTGGSSTDTQYF. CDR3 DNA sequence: TGTGCCAGCAGCTTTACGGGGGGGTCTAGCACAGATACGCAGTATTTT. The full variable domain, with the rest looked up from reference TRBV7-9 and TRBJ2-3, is DTGVSQNPRHKITKRGQNVTFRCDPISEHNRLYWYRQTLGQGPEFLTYFQNEAQLEKSRLLSDRFSAERPKGSFSTLEIQRTEQGDSAMYLCASSFTGGSSTDTQYFGPGTRLTVL.

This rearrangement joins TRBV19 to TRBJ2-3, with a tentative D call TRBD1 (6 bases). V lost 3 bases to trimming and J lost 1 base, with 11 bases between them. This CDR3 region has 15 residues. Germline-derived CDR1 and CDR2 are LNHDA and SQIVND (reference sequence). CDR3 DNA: TGTGCCAGTAGTATCGGACAGAAAGGCACAGATACGCAGTATTTT. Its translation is CASSIGQKGTDTQYF.

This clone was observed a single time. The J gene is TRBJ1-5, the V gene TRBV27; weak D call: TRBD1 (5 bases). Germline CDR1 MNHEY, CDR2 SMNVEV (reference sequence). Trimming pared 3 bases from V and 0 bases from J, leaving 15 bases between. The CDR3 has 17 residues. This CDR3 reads CASSFKGPAYSNQPQHF. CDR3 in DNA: TGTGCCAGCAGTTTTAAGGGGCCCGCATATAGCAATCAGCCCCAGCATTTT.